The sequence of this TCR beta chain was determined in a study of Ad26.COV2.S vaccination and SARS-CoV-2 variants. This sample's treatment: some 20 received Ad26.COV2.S at low or high dose, single or two shots; about 5 received placebo; per-sample allocation not given. Samples came from day 63 after the first vaccine or placebo injection. The administered vaccine (an Ad26 vector) expressed Wuhan-strain SARS-CoV-2 spike. Method: immunoSEQ multiplex PCR; TCRdb's copy keeps in-frame clones and lacks some. The sample records roughly 400,000 clones, over 80% being singletons. Comment on this clone: Antigen unknown.

The germline gives CDR1 MDHEN, CDR2 SYDVKM. CDR3 size: 15 residues. V was pared by 4 bases and J by 5 bases, with 7 bases of the junction left unmatched. Findings and limits, study-wide: Whether participants received vaccine or placebo, their non-spike TCR breadth was similar.

V gene TRBV28 combines with J gene TRBJ2-5; 10 bases map to TRBD2. This material consisted of peripheral blood, taken in a trial of Ad26.COV2.S vaccine versus placebo. This receptor was identified in a person between 18 and 59 years old who received the Ad26.COV2.S COVID-19 vaccine or a placebo. CDR3 DNA sequence: TGTGCCAGCAGTTCCCGACTAGCGGGCATGGAGACCCAGTACTTC. This codes for CASSSRLAGMETQYF.